A single sample is the source of the 27 T cell receptor beta chains below, sequenced in a study of regulatory T cells in long-lasting Graves disease. Both iRepertoire HTBI primers and Arm-PCR of CDR3 regions were used to build the TCR beta libraries. One entry per CDR3 protein, called by TCRdb with MiXCR from the multiplex PCR reads. The repertoire holds 450,000 or so distinct CDR3 sequences, around a fifth seen once, with around 12% in the top ten. The time point denotes: persistent/refractory GD, antithyroid drugs over 5 years with positive TRAb. TCR sequences were obtained from RNA taken from PBMCs. The sequenced sample was peripheral blood mononuclear cells (PBMCs), obtained when the disease was refractory, from a patient treated with antithyroid drugs. The receptors were sampled from a female donor with Graves disease.

The chain is built from TRBV12-3 or TRBV12-4 and TRBJ2-3; tentatively, D is TRBD2 (6 bases). The germline V and J ends were trimmed by 7 bases and 5 bases, with 10 bases remaining between them. This CDR3 spans 12 amino acids. This CDR3 reads CASNRGEDTQYF. CDR3 in DNA: TGTGCCAGCAACCGCGGGGAAGATACGCAGTATTTT.

This clonotype was found many times. This chain joins TRBV20-1 and TRBJ2-5; 8 bases line up with TRBD2. Trimming removed 0 bases from V and 7 bases from J; junction bases left unmatched: 7. Looked up from germline, CDR1 is DFQATT and CDR2 is SNEGSKA (reference sequence). There are 14 residues in the CDR3. In DNA, the CDR3 is TGCAGTGCTAGAGAGGCGGGAGGCCTAGGGACCCAGTACTTC. It codes for CSAREAGGLGTQYF.

Points on this clonotype: Given a much more abundant clone one base away, this may be a read error. The chain recombines TRBV28 with TRBJ2-7; D is unresolved. Trimming removed 5 bases from V and 6 bases from J, with 14 bases in between. Germline V CDR1 and CDR2: MDHEN, SYDVKM. This CDR3 contains 13 residues. CDR3 amino acids: CASSPRSVGEQYF. In DNA form, the CDR3 reads TGTGCCAGCAGTCCACGCTCGGTCGGCGAGCAGTACTTC.

This clonotype has just a few counts. V is TRBV9 and J is TRBJ2-7; D possibly corresponds to TRBD2 (6 bases). This CDR3 contains 12 residues. The germline CDR1 and CDR2 sequences are SGDLS and YYNGEE. V lost 10 bases, J lost 7 bases, and 18 bases lay in between. CDR3 sequence: CAPVGGWREQYF. The DNA of the CDR3 is TGTGCCCCCGTGGGGGGTTGGAGAGAGCAGTACTTC.

This clonotype was seen repeatedly, ten times or more. CDR3 DNA: TGTGCCAGCACCCGGGACAGGGTGGCGTACGAGCAGTACTTC. Amino acid sequence: CASTRDRVAYEQYF. The chain uses TRBV12-3 or TRBV12-4 and TRBJ2-7; 9 nucleotides agree with TRBD1. The junction had 8 bases not matched to a gene; V was cut back by 7 bases and J by 4 bases. The CDR3 is 14 residues long.

This clonotype was seen at least ten times. The chain carries TRBV28 and TRBJ2-5; D remains unclear. The CDR3 runs 12 residues. Germline CDR1 is MDHEN and CDR2 is SYDVKM. The germline V and J ends were trimmed by 5 bases and 8 bases, with 12 bases remaining between them. The chain's CDR3 is CASSPEDGTQYF. CDR3 DNA sequence: TGTGCCAGCAGTCCTGAGGACGGAACCCAGTACTTC.

This clonotype was seen repeatedly, ten times or more. V gene TRBV29-1 combines with J gene TRBJ1-1; possible D gene TRBD1, 5 bases. This CDR3 contains 12 residues. V gave up 3 bases and J gave up 4 bases, with 9 bases separating them. CDR1 and CDR2 from the germline V gene are SQVTM and ANQGSEA. DNA of the CDR3: TGCAGCGTTGAGTCAGGGACCACTGAAGCTTTCTTT. This codes for CSVESGTTEAFF.

This clonotype was seen at least ten times. The chain couples TRBV6-2 or TRBV6-3 to TRBJ1-2; D is unresolved. Trimming pared 0 bases from V and 7 bases from J, leaving 12 bases between. Germline V gene data show CDR1 as MNHEY and CDR2 as SVGEGT. This CDR3 region has 14 residues. CDR3 sequence: CASSYSEGSGGYTF. CDR3 sequence (DNA): TGTGCCAGCAGTTACTCGGAGGGAAGTGGTGGCTACACCTTC.

The rearrangement joins TRBV20-1 to TRBJ2-7; D may match TRBD1 or TRBD2 (5 bases each). The CDR3 consists of 13 residues. Deletions cut 5 bases from V and 10 bases from J, with 21 bases between. CDR1 and CDR2 from the germline V gene are DFQATT and SNEGSKA (reference sequence). This CDR3 reads CSASPGTFAPQYF. CDR3 DNA sequence: TGCAGTGCTTCCCCCGGGACCTTCGCCCCCCAGTACTTC.

Notes on this clonotype: Germline is not matched at one junction end, which may reflect a read error. This chain connects TRBV2 to TRBJ2-1; D possibly corresponds to TRBD2 (5 bases). CDR1 and CDR2 (germline): SNHLY, FYNNEI. The CDR3 is made up of 15 amino acids. CDR3: CASSFRTSSYNEQLF. The CDR3 region has the DNA TGTGCCAGCAGTTTCCGGACTTCGTCCTACAATGAGCAGCTCTTC.

The rearrangement uses TRBV12-3 or TRBV12-4 and TRBJ2-7; D gene ambiguous. V was cut by 5 bases and J by 2 bases, with 10 bases left in between. This CDR3 is 13 amino acids long. The CDR3 DNA sequence: TGTGCCAGCAGTCCTAGGGAAGCCTACGAGCAGTACTTC. Translation gives CASSPREAYEQYF.

This clonotype was picked up many times. This rearrangement joins TRBV11-3 to TRBJ2-5; D is undetermined. CDR1 is SGHNT, CDR2 YENEEA, per germline. V dropped 5 bases and J dropped 3 bases, with 10 bases sitting between them. CDR3 length: 13 residues. The CDR3: CASSQRNEETQYF. The CDR3 DNA is TGTGCCAGCAGCCAGCGAAACGAAGAGACCCAGTACTTC.

This clonotype was found many times. The rearrangement uses TRBV3-1 and TRBJ2-5, with D possibly TRBD2 on 6 matching bases. Looked up from germline, CDR1 is LGHDT and CDR2 is YNNKEL (reference sequence). V was pared by 3 bases and J by 5 bases, with 16 bases between. CDR3 size: 15 residues. CDR3 region: CASSQISGPTETQYF. The CDR3 DNA follows: TGTGCCAGCAGCCAGATTAGCGGCCCCACGGAGACCCAGTACTTC.

Comments on this clonotype: The CDR3 does not end in the conserved phenylalanine or tryptophan, so this is likely a read error. The chain has TRBV11-1 and TRBJ2-2, with TRBD2 matching 10 bases. V lost 2 bases and J lost 0; bases outside the gene matches: 15. Germline values: CDR1 SGHAT, CDR2 FQDESV (reference sequence). The CDR3 consists of 21 residues. The CDR3 nucleotides are TGTGCCAGCAGCTTAATATTCCTTGCTGTTAGCGGGGGGACGAACACCGGGGAGCTGTTTTCT. Translated, it gives CASSLIFLAVSGGTNTGELFS.

This clonotype was seen ten or more times. The gene calls are TRBV7-2 and TRBJ2-7; weak D call: TRBD2 (5 bases). CDR1 and CDR2 from the germline V gene are SGHTA and FQGNSA. V was trimmed by 3 bases and J by 6 bases, leaving 9 bases between them. This CDR3 contains 12 residues. CDR3 region: CASSLEASEQYF. The CDR3 DNA reads as TGTGCCAGCAGCTTGGAGGCTAGCGAGCAGTACTTC.

A word on this clonotype: A read error may explain this, as a much larger clone is one base away. The CDR3 coding sequence is TGTACCAGCAGTTGGAGCCGGCGGCAAGAGACCCAGTACTTC. Translated, it gives CTSSWSRRQETQYF. The chain recombines TRBV27 with TRBJ2-5; D is undetermined. Germline V gene data show CDR1 as MNHEY and CDR2 as SMNVEV (reference sequence). CDR3 length equals 14 residues.

This clonotype was seen only a few times. The J gene is TRBJ2-7, the V gene TRBV20-1; 10 positions agree with TRBD2. Germline CDR1 reads DFQATT; CDR2 reads SNEGSKA (reference sequence). Trimming took 3 bases from V and 0 from J; bases not matched to a gene: 14. This CDR3 spans 18 amino acids. This CDR3 is CSASPLAGVGASSYEQYF. CDR3 DNA sequence: TGCAGTGCTAGCCCCCTAGCGGGAGTTGGGGCTAGCTCCTACGAGCAGTACTTC.

As concerns this clonotype: A much more abundant neighbour one base away suggests this may be a read error. The chain uses TRBV14 and TRBJ1-1; 9 bases line up with TRBD1. The CDR3 contains 14 residues. Germline V CDR1 and CDR2: SGHDN, FVKESK. CDR3 DNA: TGTGCCAGCAGCCATTTCAACAGGGGGCCTGAAGCTTCCTTT. It encodes CASSHFNRGPEASF.

The CDR3 DNA is TGCAGTGCTACCCCCAGGACCCTTACGTACATCTACGAGCAGTACTTC. Encoded protein: CSATPRTLTYIYEQYF. This chain uses TRBV20-1 with TRBJ2-7; D gene uncertain. There are 16 residues in the CDR3. V gave up 4 bases and J gave up 3 bases, with 22 bases separating them. Germline V gene lookup returns CDR1 DFQATT and CDR2 SNEGSKA (reference sequence).

The rearrangement joins TRBV19 to TRBJ1-3; D is uncertain. Germline V CDR1 and CDR2: LNHDA, SQIVND (reference sequence). The V end was cut by 8 bases, the J end by 0 bases, with 14 bases between. The CDR3 has 15 amino acids. The CDR3 DNA is TGTGCCAGTCCCGGTGTCGGTTACTCTGGAAACACCATATATTTT. Its protein is CASPGVGYSGNTIYF. Combining the CDR3 with reference TRBV19 and TRBJ1-3 gives the whole variable domain DGGITQSPKYLFRKEGQNVTLSCEQNLNHDAMYWYRQDPGQGLRLIYYSQIVNDFQKGDIAEGYSVSREKKESFPLTVTSAQKNPTAFYLCASPGVGYSGNTIYFGEGSWLTVV.

This clonotype was found a few times. The chain uses TRBV12-3 or TRBV12-4 and TRBJ1-3; no clear D gene. Trimming cost V 8 bases and J 8 bases, with 10 bases left between them. This CDR3 has 11 amino acids. CDR3 in amino acids: CASSPADTIYF. For the CDR3, the DNA is TGTGCCAGCTCTCCGGCGGACACCATATATTTT.

This clonotype occurred a few times. This chain joins TRBV20-1 and TRBJ1-1; possible D gene TRBD1, 5 bases. The length of the CDR3 is 13 residues. Germline loops: CDR1 DFQATT, CDR2 SNEGSKA (reference sequence). Trimming took off 5 bases at V and 5 bases at J, with 15 bases between the two ends. CDR3 bases: TGCAGTGCTTCGACGGGGGGAGGGACTGAAGCTTTCTTT. This translates into CSASTGGGTEAFF.

This clonotype has more than one count but fewer than ten. The V call is TRBV6-1, the J call TRBJ1-2, with 8 bases matching TRBD1. The trim removed 5 bases at V and 3 bases at J, leaving 11 bases unmatched. CDR3 size: 16 residues. CDR1 is MNHNS, CDR2 SASEGT, per germline. CDR3 sequence: CASSNTGQGGHYGYTF. The CDR3 region has the DNA TGTGCCAGCAGTAACACCGGACAGGGAGGGCACTATGGCTACACCTTC.

Note on this clonotype: A read error is possible here, since a much larger clone lies one base away. The CDR3 DNA sequence: TGTGCCAGCAGCCGAGGGGACATAAGCAATCAGCCCCAGCATTTT. Residues: CASSRGDISNQPQHF. J is TRBJ1-5 and V is TRBV2; perhaps TRBD1 as D (6 bases). V dropped 6 bases and J dropped 1 base, with 13 bases sitting between them. Per germline, CDR1 SNHLY and CDR2 FYNNEI. The CDR3 sequence is 15 residues long.

This clonotype was observed at least ten times. The V gene is TRBV28, the J gene TRBJ1-4; D is possibly TRBD1 (6 bases). The CDR3 is 14 residues long. With 4 bases removed from V and 4 bases from J, the gap between germline ends came to 10 bases. The germline gives CDR1 MDHEN, CDR2 SYDVKM. The CDR3 bases are TGTGCCAGCAGTTCGCACAGGGATAATGAAAAACTGTTTTTT. Amino acid sequence: CASSSHRDNEKLFF.

This clonotype was observed a few times. This chain uses TRBV19 with TRBJ2-7, with a tentative D call TRBD2 (6 bases). Germline CDR1 is LNHDA and CDR2 is SQIVND (reference sequence). The V and J ends lost 4 bases and 3 bases respectively, with 13 bases between them. The CDR3 spans 14 residues. CDR3 region: CASSTSGLVYEQYF. CDR3 coding DNA: TGTGCCAGTAGTACAAGCGGGTTAGTCTACGAGCAGTACTTC.

The sample holds many counts of this clonotype. The chain uses TRBV12-3 or TRBV12-4 and TRBJ1-2; the match to TRBD1 covers 7 bases. J gave up 4 bases and V 3 bases, and 2 bases lay outside the gene matches. This CDR3 region has 13 residues. The CDR3, as DNA: TGTGCCAGCAGTTTTCGGGACAGCTATGGCTACACCTTC. Its protein is CASSFRDSYGYTF.